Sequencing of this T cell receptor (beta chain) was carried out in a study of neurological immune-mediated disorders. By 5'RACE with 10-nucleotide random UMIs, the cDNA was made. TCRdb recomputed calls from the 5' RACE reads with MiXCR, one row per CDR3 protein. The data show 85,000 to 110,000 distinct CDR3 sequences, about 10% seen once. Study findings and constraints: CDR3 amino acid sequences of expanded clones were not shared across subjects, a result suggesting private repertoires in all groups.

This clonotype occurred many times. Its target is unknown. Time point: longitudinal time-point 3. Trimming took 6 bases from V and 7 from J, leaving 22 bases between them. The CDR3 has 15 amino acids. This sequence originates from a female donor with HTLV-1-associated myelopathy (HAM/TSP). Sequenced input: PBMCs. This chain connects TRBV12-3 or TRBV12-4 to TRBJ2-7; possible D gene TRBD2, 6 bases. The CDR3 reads CASSPINGGRGEQYF. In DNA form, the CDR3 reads TGTGCCAGCAGCCCTATTAACGGGGGAAGGGGTGAGCAGTACTTC.